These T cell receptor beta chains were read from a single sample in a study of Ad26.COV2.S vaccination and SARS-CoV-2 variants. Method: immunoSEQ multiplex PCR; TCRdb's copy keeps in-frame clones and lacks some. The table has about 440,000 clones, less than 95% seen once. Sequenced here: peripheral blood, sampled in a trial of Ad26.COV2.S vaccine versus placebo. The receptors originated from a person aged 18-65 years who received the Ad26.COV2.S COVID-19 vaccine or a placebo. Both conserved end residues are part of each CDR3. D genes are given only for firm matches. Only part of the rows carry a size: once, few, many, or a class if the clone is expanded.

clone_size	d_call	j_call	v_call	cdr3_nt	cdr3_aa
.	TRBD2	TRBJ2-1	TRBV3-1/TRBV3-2	TGTGCCAGCAGCCAAGCGGGAGGGCCGAATGAGCAGTTCTTC	CASSQAGGPNEQFF
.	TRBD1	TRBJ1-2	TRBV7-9	TGTGCCAGCAGCCCGGACAGGGGGAGAACCGCCTTC	CASSPDRGRTAF
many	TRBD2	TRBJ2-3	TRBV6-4	TGTGCCAGCAGTGAATTAGCGGGAGGGGCAGATACGCAGTATTTT	CASSELAGGADTQYF
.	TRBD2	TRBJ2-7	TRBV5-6	TGTGCCAGCAGTGATAGCGGGAGGGCCGGGTACGAGCAGTACTTC	CASSDSGRAGYEQYF
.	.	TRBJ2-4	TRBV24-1	TGTGCCACCAGTGAGCCAGGGGTAGGCAAAAACATTCAGTACTTC	CATSEPGVGKNIQYF
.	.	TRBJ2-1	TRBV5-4	TGTGCCAGCAGCTCCGGGGCCGGGTACAATGAGCAGTTCTTC	CASSSGAGYNEQFF
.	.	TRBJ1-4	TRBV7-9	TGTGCCAGCAGGGCGGGGGACGCGGGGAATGAAAAACTGTTTTTT	CASRAGDAGNEKLFF
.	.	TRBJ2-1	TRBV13	TGTGCCAGCAGCTCCTCCAGGCGTGAGCAGTTCTTC	CASSSSRREQFF
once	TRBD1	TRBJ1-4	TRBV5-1	TGCGCCAGCAGCTGGGGCGGGACAGGGATCTTACACAATGAAAAACTGTTTTTT	CASSWGGTGILHNEKLFF
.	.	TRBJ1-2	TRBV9	TGTGCCAGCAGCGTAGGAGCGGGAGGGTCGGAGGATGGCTACACCTTC	CASSVGAGGSEDGYTF
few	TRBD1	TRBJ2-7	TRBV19	TGTGCCAGTGGGACAGGGGGCAATCTCTACGAGCAGTACTTC	CASGTGGNLYEQYF
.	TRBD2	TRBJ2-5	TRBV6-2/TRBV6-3	TGTGCCAGCAGTCGGGTGGCGGGAGCGGGAGGGACCTTCTCCGAGACCCAGTACTTC	CASSRVAGAGGTFSETQYF
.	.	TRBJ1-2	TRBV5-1	TGCGCCAGCAGCTTGGAGGCAGGGATGGGCTTCGGCTACACCTTC	CASSLEAGMGFGYTF
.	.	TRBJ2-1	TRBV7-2	TGTGCCAGCAGCTCGCAAAAGTATGATGAGCAGTTCTTC	CASSSQKYDEQFF
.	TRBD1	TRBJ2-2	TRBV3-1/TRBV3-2	TGTGCCAGCAGCCGAGGGACAGGGACGAACACCGGGGAGCTGTTTTTT	CASSRGTGTNTGELFF
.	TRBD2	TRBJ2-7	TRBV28	TGTGCCAGCAGTTTATGGAAAATAGCGGGAAAGGCTACCGAGCAGTACTTC	CASSLWKIAGKATEQYF
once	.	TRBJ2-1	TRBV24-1	TGTGCCACCAGTGATTTCCTCGGTGACGCTTCTCGGGGGAATGAGCAGTTCTTC	CATSDFLGDASRGNEQFF
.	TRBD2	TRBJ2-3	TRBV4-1	TGCGCCATCCCGCGGGAGATAGGCACAGATACGCAGTATTTT	CAIPREIGTDTQYF
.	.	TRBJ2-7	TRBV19	TGTGCCAGTAGCAGGACGGCGCCCTACGAGCAGTACTTC	CASSRTAPYEQYF
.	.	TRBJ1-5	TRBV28	TGTGCCAGCAGTTTAGGACATCAGCCCCAGCATTTT	CASSLGHQPQHF
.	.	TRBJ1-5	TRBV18	TGTGCCAGCTCACCTTCCGGGGGCAATCAGCCCCAGCATTTT	CASSPSGGNQPQHF